The 23 T cell receptor beta chains below all came from one sample that was sequenced in a study of cytomegalovirus exposure and HLA in healthy donors. PCR employed 60 Vbeta and 13 Jbeta primers. TCRdb keeps only in-frame clones here, not all; method: immunoSEQ multiplex PCR. In the table there are 150,000 to 200,000 clones, more than 70% of which are singletons. Material: PBMCs. The receptors stem from a male donor in good health and CMV-seronegative.

The V gene is TRBV7-6, the J gene TRBJ2-2, with a weak D call TRBD2 (7 bases). Deletions cut 3 bases from V and 11 bases from J, with 19 bases between. Germline V gives CDR1 SGHVS, CDR2 FNYEAQ. The CDR3 has 15 amino acids. The CDR3 DNA reads TGTGCCAGCAGCTTTCCCAAGGGGGGGACGTCCGAGCTGTTTTTT. This translates into CASSFPKGGTSELFF.

The V call is TRBV25-1, the J call TRBJ2-5; TRBD2 matches 14 bases. The end of the DNA fits TRBJ2-7 better, so the J call may be wrong. Germline V gene data show CDR1 as MGHDK and CDR2 as SYGVNS. There are 17 residues in the CDR3. The CDR3 spells CASSESGTSGSTYEQYF. The CDR3 bases are TGTGCCAGCAGTGAATCGGGGACTAGCGGGAGTACGTACGAGCAGTACTTC.

The CDR3, as DNA: TGTGCCAGCAGCTTTCTTACAGGGGGCTTGAATTCACCCCTCCACTTT. This translates into CASSFLTGGLNSPLHF. This chain uses TRBV7-9 with TRBJ1-6, with 9 bases aligning to TRBD1. Germline loops: CDR1 SEHNR, CDR2 FQNEAQ (reference sequence). The junction had 7 bases not matched to a gene; V was cut back by 3 bases and J by 7 bases. The CDR3 is 16 residues long.

V is TRBV7-9 and J is TRBJ2-6; 7 nucleotides match TRBD1. J gave up 1 base and V 5 bases, and 11 bases lay outside the gene matches. The CDR3 covers 18 residues. The germline V gene has CDR1 SEHNR and CDR2 FQNEAQ (reference sequence). CDR3 protein: CASSPVRGWASGANVLTF. In nucleotides, the CDR3 is TGTGCCAGCAGCCCGGTCAGGGGGTGGGCTTCTGGGGCCAACGTCCTGACTTTC.

The J gene is TRBJ1-6, the V gene TRBV30; possible D gene TRBD1, 6 bases. This CDR3 spans 13 amino acids. CDR1 is GTSNPN, CDR2 SVGIG, per germline (reference sequence). V was shortened by 3 bases and J by 11 bases, with 14 bases between the two germline ends. CDR3 sequence reads: CAWSPTGTTPLHF. CDR3 sequence (DNA): TGTGCCTGGAGCCCTACCGGGACAACACCCCTCCACTTT.

The CDR3 sequence is CASSARDTNQPQHF. CDR3 coding DNA: TGTGCCAGCAGTGCCCGGGACACGAATCAGCCCCAGCATTTT. This chain uses TRBV6-1 with TRBJ1-5; perhaps TRBD1 as D (6 bases). Germline CDR1 MNHNS, CDR2 SASEGT. V shed 4 bases and J shed 4 bases, with 11 bases lying between them. This CDR3 spans 14 amino acids.

The chain uses TRBV25-1 and TRBJ2-7; 12 bases line up with TRBD1. In germline, CDR1 is MGHDK, CDR2 SYGVNS. CDR3 size: 13 residues. Unmatched junction bases numbered 4, after V lost 6 bases and J lost 7 bases. CDR3: CASRPGQGAEQYF. CDR3 DNA: TGTGCCAGCAGACCGGGACAGGGGGCAGAGCAGTACTTC.

The V call is TRBV28, the J call TRBJ2-7, with 10 bases fitting TRBD1. V lost 6 bases and J lost 5; bases outside the gene matches: 4. The CDR3 is 13 residues long. CDR1 and CDR2 from the germline V gene are MDHEN and SYDVKM. CDR3 sequence reads: CASSLGTGDEQYF. The CDR3, as DNA: TGTGCCAGCAGCCTCGGGACAGGGGACGAGCAGTACTTC.

CDR3 nucleotides: TGTGCCAGCAGCTTCGGGACAGGGGTCGAGCAGTACTTC. It specifies CASSFGTGVEQYF. This chain connects TRBV7-2 to TRBJ2-7, with 10 bases fitting TRBD1. The V gene's germline CDR1 is SGHTA and CDR2 FQGNSA. Trimming cost V 3 bases and J 6 bases; bases outside gene matches: 2. There are 13 residues in the CDR3.

This clone has only one observation. This chain links TRBV6-5 with TRBJ1-1, with 8 nucleotides matching TRBD1. The trim removed 2 bases at V and 10 bases at J, leaving 12 bases unmatched. Germline assignment: CDR1 MNHEY and CDR2 SVGAGI. The CDR3 sequence is 15 residues long. The CDR3 here is CASSYDTGQGRGAFF. CDR3 sequence (DNA): TGTGCCAGCAGTTACGATACCGGACAGGGCCGTGGAGCTTTCTTT.

This clone was seen a handful of times. The rearrangement links TRBV10-3 to TRBJ2-6; no clear D gene. Trimming took 3 bases from V and 4 from J, leaving 7 bases between them. Germline V gene data show CDR1 as ENHRY and CDR2 as SYGVKD. The CDR3 runs to 14 residues. CDR3 sequence (DNA): TGTGCCATCAGTGACGGGTCCGGGGCCAACGTCCTGACTTTC. Its translation is CAISDGSGANVLTF.

V usage is TRBV6-7 and J usage is TRBJ1-2; TRBD1 matches at 7 bases. TRBV6-7 is labeled an ORF, and its function is uncertain. The CDR3 length is 13 residues. DNA of the CDR3: TGTGTGGGTTGGGACAGCACTAACTATGGCTACACCTTC. This sequence encodes CVGWDSTNYGYTF.

This clone has more than one count but fewer than ten. CDR3 amino acids: CASSQDKQGDRVKLFF. For the CDR3, the DNA is TGTGCCAGCAGCCAAGATAAGCAGGGGGATCGGGTAAAACTGTTTTTT. The rearrangement links TRBV4-2 to TRBJ1-4; TRBD1 aligns across 7 bases. V lost 0 bases to trimming and J lost 10 bases; unmatched junction nucleotides: 11. The CDR3 has 16 residues. The germline gives CDR1 LGHNA, CDR2 YNFKEQ.

A few counts support this clone. The chain joins TRBV7-3 to TRBJ2-1, with no clear D. Germline CDR1 and CDR2: SGHTA and FQGTGA. CDR3 size: 12 residues. V lost 2 bases to trimming and J lost 6 bases, with 5 bases between them. This CDR3 reads CASSLSVNEQFF. DNA of the CDR3: TGTGCCAGCAGCTTATCGGTCAATGAGCAGTTCTTC.

The CDR3 reads CASSQPPHRVGTEAFF. In DNA, the CDR3 is TGTGCCAGCAGCCAACCCCCCCACAGGGTTGGAACTGAAGCTTTCTTT. This chain links TRBV7-6 with TRBJ1-1; D possibly corresponds to TRBD1 (6 bases). The CDR3 has 16 amino acids. The germline V and J ends were trimmed by 5 bases and 5 bases, with 21 bases remaining between them. Germline V gene lookup returns CDR1 SGHVS and CDR2 FNYEAQ.

V and J are TRBV6-1 and TRBJ1-3; a weak D match, TRBD1 (6 bases). CDR3 length equals 12 residues. V gave up 10 bases and J gave up 4 bases, with 11 bases separating them. Germline CDR1 is MNHNS and CDR2 is SASEGT. In DNA, the CDR3 is TGTGCCACTACTGGGACAGGAAACACCATATATTTT. Protein: CATTGTGNTIYF.

This rearrangement joins TRBV7-2 to TRBJ1-5, with D possibly TRBD1 on 5 matching bases. Deletions cut 5 bases from V and 2 bases from J, with 22 bases between. This CDR3 has 18 residues. The germline gives CDR1 SGHTA, CDR2 FQGNSA. CDR3 protein: CASSPHPDATVRNQPQHF. As DNA, the CDR3 is TGTGCCAGCAGCCCTCACCCGGACGCGACAGTACGCAATCAGCCCCAGCATTTT.

This chain links TRBV19 with TRBJ2-5; D is unclear. Trimming pared 6 bases from V and 1 base from J, leaving 12 bases between. The germline CDR1 and CDR2 sequences are LNHDA and SQIVND (reference sequence). This CDR3 is built from 14 residues. CDR3 coding DNA: TGTGCCAGTAGATTCCGAGCAGGCCAAGAGACCCAGTACTTC. This sequence encodes CASRFRAGQETQYF.

The V gene is TRBV30, the J gene TRBJ1-1, with TRBD1 matching 9 bases. The ends lost 2 bases at V and 1 base at J; junction bases unmatched: 14. CDR1 GTSNPN and CDR2 SVGIG come from the germline V gene (reference sequence). The CDR3 covers 18 residues. CDR3 coding DNA: TGTGCCTGGAGTCCAGGGACAGGGACCTACCGACCGAACACTGAAGCTTTCTTT. Translation: CAWSPGTGTYRPNTEAFF. Supplemented by reference TRBV30 and TRBJ1-1, the full variable domain reads SQTIHQWPATLVQPVGSPLSLECTVEGTSNPNLYWYRQAAGRGLQLLFYSVGIGQISSEVPQNLSASRPQDRQFILSSKKLLLSDSGFYLCAWSPGTGTYRPNTEAFFGQGTRLTVV.

For this clone: This specimen includes other DNA sequences encoding the same CDR3. The chain combines TRBV2 with TRBJ1-1; the D is unclear. CDR1 is SNHLY and CDR2 is FYNNEI in the germline V gene. Trimming cost V 6 bases and J 1 base, with 9 bases left between them. The CDR3 contains 13 residues. This CDR3 is CASSADSNTEAFF. CDR3 sequence (DNA): TGTGCCAGCAGCGCGGACTCGAACACTGAAGCTTTCTTT.

The chain is built from TRBV30 and TRBJ1-2; no firm D call. The CDR3 length is 13 residues. V dropped 2 bases and J dropped 5 bases, with 12 bases sitting between them. Germline CDR1 is GTSNPN and CDR2 is SVGIG (reference sequence). This CDR3 reads CAWSLGAFYGYTF. The CDR3 bases are TGTGCCTGGAGTTTGGGCGCTTTTTATGGCTACACCTTC.

The rearrangement links TRBV18 to TRBJ1-4; D remains unclear. Germline values: CDR1 KGHSH, CDR2 LQKENI. V lost 0 bases and J 8 bases, leaving 7 bases between the germline ends. The CDR3 is 13 amino acids. The CDR3 bases are TGTGCCAGCTCACCACCTCCGGGAGAAAAACTGTTTTTT. This encodes CASSPPPGEKLFF.

The genes are TRBV30 and TRBJ2-5; 9 bases map to TRBD2. CDR1 is GTSNPN, CDR2 SVGIG, per germline (reference sequence). V shed 3 bases and J 7 bases; nucleotides not matched to a gene: 12. The CDR3 totals 15 residues. CDR3 residues: CAWRMAGGRLVTQYF. In DNA, the CDR3 is TGTGCCTGGAGAATGGCGGGGGGGCGTTTAGTGACCCAGTACTTC.